This note documents a single T cell receptor beta chain sequence. The target antigen is unknown. These data originate in a study of T-cell memory formation after mild COVID-19. Study conclusions and caveats: Several responding clones turned up in pre-infection memory, indicating that cross-reactive memory may have taken part. CD4+ contracting clones were mainly CM and EM; CD8+ ones, EMRA.

The CDR3 contains 13 residues. Germline-derived CDR1 and CDR2 are MNHNY and SVGAGI (reference sequence). The germline V and J ends were trimmed by 2 bases and 5 bases, with 10 bases remaining between them. Libraries for TCRalpha and TCRbeta carried sample barcodes and unique molecular identifiers via 5'RACE. MiXCR, run by TCRdb on the 5' RACE reads, gives a single entry per CDR3 protein. The data contain roughly 110,000 distinct CDR3 sequences, approximately 15% of them seen just once; the ten biggest clones take up less than 45%. The specimen sequenced was PBMCs or a T cell subset sorted from them (not recorded which). J is TRBJ2-7 and V is TRBV6-6; the D gene could be TRBD1 or TRBD2 (5 bases each). The TCR sequence derives from a man aged 18-30 years who had mild COVID-19 (a few samples of this study predate the infection). Cell type and time point are not known. CDR3: CASSYLGTHEQYF. The CDR3 DNA reads as TGTGCCAGCAGTTACCTGGGGACCCACGAGCAGTACTTC.